The next 20 T cell receptor beta chains were all read from a single sample in a study of T cells in Graves' hyperthyroidism and ophthalmopathy. Amplified TCR beta CDR3 regions came from RNA transcripts. When the TCR CDR3 underwent first-round RT-PCR, the HTBI primer set was used. TCRdb reprocessed the multiplex PCR reads with MiXCR, giving one entry per CDR3 protein. The data show nearly 600,000 distinct CDR3 sequences, approximately 15% seen once. Sequencing input: blood. These TCRs come from a woman aged 18-29 years with Graves' ophthalmopathy.

This clonotype appeared many times. The genes are TRBV7-6 and TRBJ2-2, with 12 bases fitting TRBD2. This CDR3 has 16 residues. Looked up from germline, CDR1 is SGHVS and CDR2 is FNYEAQ. V dropped 5 bases and J dropped 6; count of bases not matched to a gene: 7. CDR3 sequence reads: CASSPSSGRVAGELFF. The CDR3, as DNA: TGTGCCAGCAGCCCTTCTAGCGGGAGGGTAGCCGGGGAGCTGTTTTTT.

The chain joins TRBV5-4 to TRBJ1-1; D unclear. This CDR3 region has 16 residues. Germline lookup yields CDR1 SGHNT and CDR2 YYREEE (reference sequence). The V end lost 1 base, the J end lost 0 bases, and 13 bases lay between the germline ends. The CDR3 loop reads CASSLWRWGLNTEAFF. Written as DNA, the CDR3 is TGTGCCAGCAGCTTGTGGCGGTGGGGATTGAACACTGAAGCTTTCTTT.

This clonotype has a count of ten or more. J is TRBJ2-3 and V is TRBV20-1, with D uncertain. Germline V gene lookup returns CDR1 DFQATT and CDR2 SNEGSKA (reference sequence). The CDR3 is made up of 15 amino acids. V lost 5 bases and J 2 bases, leaving 17 bases between the germline ends. In DNA form, the CDR3 reads TGCAGTGCTGCCCCGACATCTTTGGTCACAGATACGCAGTATTTT. Translation gives CSAAPTSLVTDTQYF.

This clonotype was seen many times. This chain joins TRBV12-3 or TRBV12-4 and TRBJ2-7; 7 bases fit TRBD1. J gave up 4 bases and V 3 bases, and 6 bases lay outside the gene matches. The CDR3 is 14 residues long. CDR3 sequence reads: CASSFLQGKYEQYF. The CDR3, as DNA: TGTGCCAGCAGTTTTCTACAGGGGAAGTACGAGCAGTACTTC.

The table lists this clonotype with many counts. The V gene is TRBV29-1, the J gene TRBJ2-7; tentative D call: TRBD2 (5 bases). This CDR3 contains 11 residues. Germline assignment: CDR1 SQVTM and CDR2 ANQGSEA. Trimming removed 3 bases at V and 3 bases at J, with 6 bases between. This CDR3 is CSVDRGYEQYF. DNA for the CDR3: TGCAGCGTTGACCGGGGCTACGAGCAGTACTTC.

The chain links TRBV5-1 to TRBJ2-5; TRBD2 matches at 15 bases. J lost 5 bases, V lost 4 bases, and 6 bases had no gene match. Germline V gene data show CDR1 as SGHRS and CDR2 as YFSETQ. The length of the CDR3 is 16 residues. The CDR3 coding sequence is TGCGCCAGCAGCCCCGGGACTAGCGGGAGGTTGGAGACCCAGTACTTC. Residues: CASSPGTSGRLETQYF.

This clonotype has ten or more counts. The CDR3 sequence is CASSYELRTGELFF. The CDR3 coding sequence is TGTGCCAGCAGTTACGAACTAAGGACCGGGGAGCTGTTTTTT. The chain joins TRBV6-6 to TRBJ2-2; D unresolved. The CDR3 is 14 amino acids. Germline CDR1 is MNHNY and CDR2 is SVGAGI (reference sequence). V lost 2 bases to trimming and J lost 5 bases, with 9 bases between them.

This clonotype was found many times. V usage is TRBV11-3 and J usage is TRBJ2-5, with TRBD2 matching 12 bases. Trimming cost V 1 base and J 7 bases; bases outside gene matches: 10. CDR3 length: 17 residues. Germline values: CDR1 SGHNT, CDR2 YENEEA. The CDR3 loop is CASSLGEGLAGPGTQYF. Here the CDR3 DNA reads TGTGCCAGCAGCTTAGGAGAGGGACTAGCGGGTCCCGGGACCCAGTACTTC.

Many counts were recorded for this clonotype. The chain uses TRBV27 and TRBJ1-5; 11 nucleotides agree with TRBD1. The CDR3 loop spans 16 amino acids. Germline lookup yields CDR1 MNHEY and CDR2 SMNVEV (reference sequence). The V gene end was trimmed by 5 bases and the J gene end by 3 bases; junction bases not matched to a gene: 6. The CDR3 coding sequence is TGTGCCAGCAGTCCCCCGGACAGGGGGCCCAATCAGCCCCAGCATTTT. It encodes CASSPPDRGPNQPQHF.

This clonotype turned up a few times. This chain uses TRBV7-9 with TRBJ1-3; D not resolved. The germline gives CDR1 SEHNR, CDR2 FQNEAQ (reference sequence). This CDR3 has 12 amino acids. V dropped 7 bases and J dropped 0 bases, with 4 bases sitting between them. CDR3 amino acids: CASMDSGNTIYF. Written as DNA, the CDR3 is TGTGCCAGCATGGACTCTGGAAACACCATATATTTT.

This clonotype was counted only a few times. The gene calls are TRBV30 and TRBJ1-5; the match to TRBD1 covers 7 bases. The CDR3 has 13 amino acids. The V gene end was trimmed by 2 bases and the J gene end by 7 bases; junction bases not matched to a gene: 5. From germline, CDR1 is GTSNPN and CDR2 SVGIG (reference sequence). In DNA, the CDR3 is TGTGCCTGGAGTAGGGGGCTAAAACAGCCCCAGCATTTT. Translation gives CAWSRGLKQPQHF.

This clonotype has just a few counts. The chain combines TRBV5-1 with TRBJ1-3; D is uncertain. Trimming cost V 0 bases and J 1 base, with 14 bases left between them. CDR1 is SGHRS, CDR2 YFSETQ, per germline. The CDR3 is 17 amino acids. The CDR3 nucleotides read TGCGCCAGCAGCTTGGGGGCAGGAGGTGGATCTGGAAACACCATATATTTT. It specifies CASSLGAGGGSGNTIYF.

This clonotype was counted at least ten times. The chain has TRBV12-3 or TRBV12-4 and TRBJ2-1; TRBD2 matches 7 bases. The junction had 8 bases not matched to a gene; V was cut back by 4 bases and J by 2 bases. The CDR3 totals 16 residues. The CDR3 DNA is TGTGCCAGCAGTTCGATAGCGGGTGGCGCCTACAATGAGCAGTTCTTC. Its protein product is CASSSIAGGAYNEQFF.

This clonotype was seen at least ten times. The rearrangement joins TRBV12-3 or TRBV12-4 to TRBJ1-2; a weak D match, TRBD1 (6 bases). Trimming cost V 4 bases and J 6 bases, with 9 bases left between them. CDR3 size: 12 residues. DNA for the CDR3: TGTGCCAGCAGTTCACAGGGTCATGGCTACACCTTC. Translated, it gives CASSSQGHGYTF.

In this sample, this clonotype turned up many times. J is TRBJ1-2 and V is TRBV12-3 or TRBV12-4; D remains ambiguous. Trimming cost V 3 bases and J 3 bases, with 8 bases left between them. The CDR3 is made up of 13 amino acids. CDR3 loop: CASSLWHDYGYTF. In DNA, the CDR3 is TGTGCCAGCAGTTTGTGGCACGACTATGGCTACACCTTC.

A few counts support this clonotype. The rearrangement links TRBV6-4 to TRBJ1-4, with D unclear. Trimming shortened V by 5 bases and J by 0 bases, and 13 bases separated the two germline ends. Germline loops: CDR1 MRHNA, CDR2 SNTAGT. The CDR3 has 16 residues. In nucleotides, the CDR3 is TGTGCCAGCAGTCGCTTTGCAGGACCAACTAATGAAAAACTGTTTTTT. This translates into CASSRFAGPTNEKLFF.

This clonotype was observed at least ten times. The chain recombines TRBV6-1 with TRBJ2-5; 9 positions agree with TRBD1. V gave up 5 bases and J gave up 5 bases; unmatched junction bases: 9. This CDR3 has 15 residues. Per the germline V gene, CDR1 is MNHNS and CDR2 is SASEGT. The CDR3 DNA reads TGTGCCAGCAGTTTCACAGGGGGCGCGAGGGAGACCCAGTACTTC. Amino acids: CASSFTGGARETQYF.

This clonotype was counted many times. The genes are TRBV27 and TRBJ2-1, with TRBD2 matching 10 bases. CDR3 length: 16 residues. Germline V CDR1 and CDR2: MNHEY, SMNVEV (reference sequence). The junction had 7 bases not matched to a gene; V was cut back by 1 base and J by 7 bases. The CDR3: CASSLLASGRPNEQFF. DNA of the CDR3: TGTGCCAGCAGTTTATTGGCTAGCGGGAGACCAAATGAGCAGTTCTTC.

J is TRBJ2-1 and V is TRBV3-1; 9 bases agree with TRBD1. The length of the CDR3 is 16 residues. V dropped 3 bases and J dropped 8; count of bases not matched to a gene: 11. Germline assignment: CDR1 LGHDT and CDR2 YNNKEL (reference sequence). In DNA, the CDR3 is TGTGCCAGCAGCCAGACGTGGGACAGGGCGTATCATGAGCAGTTCTTC. Protein sequence: CASSQTWDRAYHEQFF.

The chain carries TRBV9 and TRBJ1-4; a weak D match, TRBD1 (6 bases). V was pared by 3 bases and J by 0 bases, with 12 bases between. Germline loops: CDR1 SGDLS, CDR2 YYNGEE. The CDR3 length is 16 residues. The CDR3 protein is CASSAPQGTTNEKLFF. The CDR3 nucleotides are TGTGCCAGCAGCGCTCCACAGGGAACAACTAATGAAAAACTGTTTTTT.